Shown below are 17 T cell receptor beta chains from a single sample sequenced in a study of molecular identifiers for immune sequencing clone quantification. TCRdb reprocessed the PCR reads via MiXCR and lists one record per CDR3 protein. The sample holds 600,000 to 650,000 distinct CDR3 sequences, about 20% seen once. Specimen: naive CD8+ T cells from blood, with Jurkat cell RNA spiked in. Described subset: FACS-sorted CD8+CD4-CCR7+CD45RA+ naive T cells. All receptors derive from a human donor in good health. Some libraries in this study had Jurkat cell RNA spiked in.

This clonotype was detected many times. The gene calls are TRBV12-3 or TRBV12-4 and TRBJ2-3, with a possible D match to TRBD2 (5 bases). The V gene lost 6 bases and the J gene lost 6 bases, with 16 bases spanning the gap. The CDR3 spans 14 residues. The CDR3 loop is CASRSGLRPDTQYF. CDR3 bases: TGTGCCAGCAGAAGCGGACTGCGCCCGGATACGCAGTATTTT.

This clonotype was counted many times. The J gene is TRBJ2-7, the V gene TRBV4-3, with no clear D. V lost 0 bases, J lost 4 bases, and 7 bases lay in between. CDR3 length: 13 residues. Looked up from germline, CDR1 is LGHNA and CDR2 is YSLEER. In DNA, the CDR3 is TGCGCCAGCAGCCAAGATTGGCAGTACGAGCAGTACTTC. Protein sequence: CASSQDWQYEQYF.

This clonotype was counted a few times. The V gene is TRBV20-1, the J gene TRBJ2-1, with a possible D match to TRBD2 (6 bases). The V gene lost 1 base and the J gene lost 8 bases, with 12 bases spanning the gap. CDR1 DFQATT and CDR2 SNEGSKA come from the germline V gene (reference sequence). CDR3 size: 13 residues. For the CDR3, the DNA is TGCAGTGCTAGAGGGGGGAGCGGGTATGAGCAGTTCTTC. Translated: CSARGGSGYEQFF.

Worth noting for this clonotype: A much larger clone differs by one base, so this may be a read error. The chain links TRBV19 to TRBJ2-2; D is perhaps TRBD2 (5 bases). Germline CDR1 LNHDA, CDR2 SQIVND (reference sequence). The CDR3 loop spans 15 amino acids. V lost 3 bases to trimming and J lost 4 bases, with 12 bases between them. DNA for the CDR3: TGTGCCAGTAGTATTAGAGAAGGGAGCACCGGGGAGCTGTTTTTT. Its protein product is CASSIREGSTGELFF.

In this sample, this clonotype turned up many times. The rearrangement joins TRBV5-1 to TRBJ2-7; 7 positions match TRBD1. Germline V gene sequence: CDR1 SGHRS, CDR2 YFSETQ. The CDR3 has 14 amino acids. V was clipped by 4 bases and J by 3 bases; unmatched bases: 7. Here the CDR3 reads CASSLWDSDYEQYF. In DNA form, the CDR3 reads TGCGCCAGCAGCCTCTGGGACAGCGACTACGAGCAGTACTTC.

This clonotype was seen at least ten times. Germline is not matched at one junction end, which may reflect a read error. V usage is TRBV13 and J usage is TRBJ2-3, with 11 positions matching TRBD2. The length of the CDR3 is 12 residues. The V gene's germline CDR1 is PRHDT and CDR2 FYEKMQ (reference sequence). CDR3 bases: TGTGCCAGCAGCGGGATAGCGGGAGGGTGTCGTTTT. Translating it yields CASSGIAGGCRF.

This clonotype was detected ten times or more. The chain links TRBV20-1 to TRBJ1-1; 9 bases are shared with TRBD1. This CDR3 contains 16 residues. V was pared by 6 bases and J by 1 base, with 12 bases of the junction left unmatched. The germline CDR1 and CDR2 sequences are DFQATT and SNEGSKA (reference sequence). The CDR3 DNA reads as TGCAGTGCGGAGTGGGACAGGGTTTACGAGAACACTGAAGCTTTCTTT. Its translation: CSAEWDRVYENTEAFF.

This clonotype was found many times. V is TRBV7-9 and J is TRBJ1-1, with TRBD1 identical over 7 bases. The length of the CDR3 is 12 residues. The V segment lost 4 bases and the J segment 6 bases; nucleotides outside the gene matches: 2. Germline V gene sequence: CDR1 SEHNR, CDR2 FQNEAQ (reference sequence). DNA for the CDR3: TGTGCCAGCAGCTGGCAGGGGGCTGAAGCTTTCTTT. The encoded protein is CASSWQGAEAFF.

This clonotype was found many times. The J gene is TRBJ2-1, the V gene TRBV30; D remains unclear. V shed 4 bases and J shed 0 bases, with 7 bases lying between them. The CDR3 covers 13 residues. Germline loops: CDR1 GTSNPN, CDR2 SVGIG (reference sequence). CDR3 sequence: CAWNIGSYNEQFF. The DNA of the CDR3 is TGTGCCTGGAACATAGGCTCCTACAATGAGCAGTTCTTC.

V gene TRBV27 combines with J gene TRBJ2-2; weak D call: TRBD2 (7 bases). This CDR3 region has 17 residues. CDR1 is MNHEY and CDR2 is SMNVEV in the germline V gene (reference sequence). V was trimmed by 2 bases and J by 4 bases, leaving 17 bases between them. The CDR3 DNA reads TGTGCCAGCAGTTTACTACAGGGTCCGGGGGGCACCGGGGAGCTGTTTTTT. This codes for CASSLLQGPGGTGELFF.

This clonotype was counted at least ten times. CDR3 DNA: TGTGCCTGGGACCGCCTTGGGTTAGAATTCACAGATACGCAGTATTTT. Translated: CAWDRLGLEFTDTQYF. The chain recombines TRBV30 with TRBJ2-3, with D uncertain. Germline V gives CDR1 GTSNPN, CDR2 SVGIG (reference sequence). This CDR3 spans 16 amino acids. V was trimmed by 5 bases and J by 2 bases, leaving 20 bases between them.

This clonotype was counted many times. The chain uses TRBV7-2 and TRBJ2-5, with 12 positions matching TRBD1. This CDR3 comprises 16 residues. J gave up 1 base and V 5 bases, and 5 bases lay outside the gene matches. CDR1 and CDR2 (germline): SGHTA, FQGNSA. CDR3 sequence (DNA): TGTGCCAGCAGCGGCTGGGACAGGGGGCTCCAAGAGACCCAGTACTTC. Translated, it gives CASSGWDRGLQETQYF.

The sample holds many counts of this clonotype. The chain employs TRBV27 and TRBJ2-7; D is unresolved. This CDR3 spans 14 amino acids. Germline V CDR1 and CDR2: MNHEY, SMNVEV (reference sequence). V lost 5 bases and J lost 7, with 18 bases in between. DNA for the CDR3: TGTGCCAGCAGTAAGGGAACAAACCTTAGGGAGCAGTACTTC. The encoded protein is CASSKGTNLREQYF.

This CDR3 reads CASSEADRGGEQYF. CDR3 nucleotides: TGTGCCAGCAGTGAAGCCGACAGGGGAGGCGAGCAGTACTTC. The chain joins TRBV2 to TRBJ2-7, with 8 bases lining up with TRBD1. CDR3 length: 14 residues. Trimming cost V 0 bases and J 6 bases; bases outside gene matches: 4. The germline CDR1 and CDR2 sequences are SNHLY and FYNNEI. Drawing the rest from reference TRBV2 and TRBJ2-7, the complete variable domain is EPEVTQTPSHQVTQMGQEVILRCVPISNHLYFYWYRQILGQKVEFLVSFYNNEISEKSEIFDDQFSVERPDGSNFTLKIRSTKLEDSAMYFCASSEADRGGEQYFGPGTRLTVT.

This clonotype was seen at least ten times. V and J are TRBV7-6 and TRBJ2-5; unclear D gene. From germline, CDR1 is SGHVS and CDR2 FNYEAQ. The CDR3 has 15 residues. Trimming shortened V by 1 base and J by 1 base, and 10 bases separated the two germline ends. This chain's CDR3 is CASSLERAGQETQYF. The CDR3 bases are TGTGCCAGCAGCTTAGAAAGGGCAGGCCAAGAGACCCAGTACTTC.

Note on this clonotype: The junction does not match germline at one end; this may be a read error. The CDR3 bases are TGTGCCAATAGTATAGACCTGGACTCTGAAGCTTTCTTT. It translates to CANSIDLDSEAFF. This rearrangement joins TRBV19 to TRBJ1-1; D call uncertain. Germline loops: CDR1 LNHDA, CDR2 SQIVND (reference sequence). The CDR3 loop spans 13 amino acids.

Comments on this clonotype: With a much larger clone just one base away, this may be a read error. The CDR3 loop reads CSARDWGTVQNAEAFF. CDR3 in DNA: TGCAGTGCTAGAGATTGGGGGACAGTCCAGAACGCTGAAGCTTTCTTT. The V call is TRBV20-1, the J call TRBJ1-1, with 7 bases that match TRBD1. Germline CDR1 DFQATT, CDR2 SNEGSKA (reference sequence). The CDR3 consists of 16 residues.